The source of this T cell receptor (beta chain) is a study of T cells in Graves' hyperthyroidism and ophthalmopathy. Patients aged 18 to 65 had newly diagnosed hyperthyroidism that had lasted under 2 months. Uncontrolled infection, other autoimmune disease, pregnancy and lactation each barred patients from inclusion. Study-level findings and limits: For ophthalmopathy, model prediction preceded onset by a median about 6 months. Most clonotypes expanded in the thyroid (above 0.001) were also present in blood.

This clonotype was detected only once. What it recognizes is unknown. A much larger clone is a single base away; this may be a read error. Template material for amplifying TCR beta CDR3 regions consisted of RNA transcripts. The HTBI set primed first-round TCR CDR3 RT-PCR. Via MiXCR, TCRdb re-called the multiplex PCR reads, giving one row per CDR3 protein. The sample has under 800,000 distinct CDR3 sequences, 14% seen once. The receptor was isolated from a woman aged 18-29 years with Graves' hyperthyroidism. The material sequenced was blood.

The CDR3 sequence: CASSSTLLDSEIRSSYEQCF. The CDR3 nucleotides read TGTGCCAGCAGTTCAACCCTACTGGACAGTGAAATTAGAAGCTCCTACGAGCAGTGCTTC. The rearrangement links TRBV28 to TRBJ2-7; tentative D call: TRBD1 (6 bases). Per germline, CDR1 MDHEN and CDR2 SYDVKM. CDR3 length: 20 amino acids. The full variable domain, completed using reference TRBV28 and TRBJ2-7, is DVKVTQSSRYLVKRTGEKVFLECVQDMDHENMFWYRQDPGLGLRLIYFSYDVKMKEKGDIPEGYSVSREKKERFSLILESASTNQTSMYLCASSSTLLDSEIRSSYEQCFGPGTRLTVT.